The T cell receptor (beta chain) described here comes from a study of response to subunit inactivated influenza vaccine. Study-level findings and limits: The study's authors posited that every seasonal influenza vaccination enlists few new T cells.

TCRdb ran MiXCR on the RT-PCR reads and lists one entry per CDR3 protein. Of about 480,000 distinct CDR3 sequences listed, over 9.5% were seen once; the top ten hold over 9.5%. This CDR3 has 16 residues. V was clipped by 5 bases and J by 5 bases, with 20 bases between them. Germline lookup yields CDR1 SGHRS and CDR2 YFSETQ. As concerns this clonotype: Its antigen is as yet unknown.

This TCR was recovered from a man aged 45-60 years who received an inactivated influenza vaccine. This sample comprised PBMCs from blood, obtained 45 days after vaccination. V usage is TRBV5-1 and J usage is TRBJ2-1, with D possibly matching TRBD1 (6 bases). The CDR3 DNA is TGCGCCAGCAGGTCCCCGTCTGGACAGATAAACAATGAGCAGTTCTTC. It translates to CASRSPSGQINNEQFF.